The sequence of this T cell receptor (beta chain) was determined in a study of T cells in Graves' hyperthyroidism and ophthalmopathy. Across the whole study: Peripheral blood sampling occurred at initial diagnosis, before any treatment. Whole-study results and caveats: Most expanded thyroid clonotypes above 0.001 recurred in blood. Model-based prediction identified ophthalmopathy a median 6.5 months prior to its onset.

This clonotype was observed a few times. As yet, its antigen is unknown. Exclusion of patients followed from uncontrolled infection, other autoimmune disease, pregnancy or lactation. Amplification of TCR beta CDR3 regions used RNA as the template. The TCR CDR3 first-round RT-PCR relied on the HTBI primer set. MiXCR was run by TCRdb on the multiplex PCR reads, yielding one entry per CDR3 protein. The sample yields over 500,000 distinct CDR3 sequences, around 13% seen once. This receptor was obtained from a woman between 40 and 50 years old with Graves' hyperthyroidism. The sample taken for sequencing was blood.

CDR3 sequence: CASSQDRGFSYEQYF. The DNA of the CDR3 is TGTGCCAGCAGTCAGGACAGGGGTTTTTCCTACGAGCAGTACTTC. The chain links TRBV5-6 to TRBJ2-7; 9 bases fit TRBD1. Per the germline V gene, CDR1 is SGHDT and CDR2 is YYEEEE. The J segment lost 1 base and the V segment lost 5 bases, leaving 7 bases of the junction unmatched. The CDR3 is 15 residues long.